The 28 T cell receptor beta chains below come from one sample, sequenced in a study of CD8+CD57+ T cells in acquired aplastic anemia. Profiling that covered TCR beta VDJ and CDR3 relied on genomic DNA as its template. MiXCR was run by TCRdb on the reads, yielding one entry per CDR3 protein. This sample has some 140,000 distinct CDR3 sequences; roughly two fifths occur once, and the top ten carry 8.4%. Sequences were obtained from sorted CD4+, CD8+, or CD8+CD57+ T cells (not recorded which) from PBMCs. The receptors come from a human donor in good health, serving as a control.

The CDR3 region is CATSDLFGTEHEKLFF. CDR3 bases: TGTGCCACCAGTGATTTGTTCGGGACAGAACATGAAAAACTGTTTTTT. The rearrangement links TRBV24-1 to TRBJ1-4; the match to TRBD1 covers 7 bases. Germline values: CDR1 KGHDR, CDR2 SFDVKD. With 0 bases clipped from V and 6 bases from J, the junction kept 6 bases outside the gene matches. The CDR3 consists of 16 residues.

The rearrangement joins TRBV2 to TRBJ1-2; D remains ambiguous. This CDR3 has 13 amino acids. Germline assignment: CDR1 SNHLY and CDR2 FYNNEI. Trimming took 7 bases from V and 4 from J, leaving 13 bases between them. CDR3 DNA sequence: TGTGCCAGCACTCGAGACGGTTCCTATGGCTACACCTTC. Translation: CASTRDGSYGYTF.

The CDR3 sequence: CASSLDRNTGELFF. CDR3 nucleotides: TGTGCCAGCAGCCTCGACAGAAACACCGGGGAGCTGTTTTTT. The V gene is TRBV2, the J gene TRBJ2-2, with D tentatively TRBD1 (5 bases). V shed 6 bases and J shed 2 bases, with 10 bases lying between them. Germline CDR1 SNHLY, CDR2 FYNNEI. The CDR3 is made up of 14 amino acids.

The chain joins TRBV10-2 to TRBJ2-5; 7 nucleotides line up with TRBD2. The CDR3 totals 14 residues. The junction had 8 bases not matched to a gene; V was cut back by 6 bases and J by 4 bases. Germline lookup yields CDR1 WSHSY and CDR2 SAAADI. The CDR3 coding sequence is TGCGCCAGCAGGTGGGCGGGAGAGTTAGAGACCCAGTACTTC. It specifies CASRWAGELETQYF.

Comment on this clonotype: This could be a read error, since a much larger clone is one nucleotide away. CDR3 sequence reads: CNAKTGRGADTQYF. DNA of the CDR3: TGCAATGCCAAAACCGGGAGAGGCGCAGATACGCAGTATTTT. The rearrangement links TRBV20-1 to TRBJ2-3, with D possibly TRBD2 on 6 matching bases. In germline, CDR1 is DFQATT, CDR2 SNEGSKA (reference sequence). The CDR3 length is 14 residues.

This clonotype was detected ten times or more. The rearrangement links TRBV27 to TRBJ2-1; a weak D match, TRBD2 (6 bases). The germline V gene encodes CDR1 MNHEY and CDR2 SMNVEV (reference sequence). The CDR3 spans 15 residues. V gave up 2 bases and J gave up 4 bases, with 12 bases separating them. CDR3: CASSLRDFGYNEQFF. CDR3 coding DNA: TGTGCCAGCAGTTTACGGGACTTCGGTTACAATGAGCAGTTCTTC.

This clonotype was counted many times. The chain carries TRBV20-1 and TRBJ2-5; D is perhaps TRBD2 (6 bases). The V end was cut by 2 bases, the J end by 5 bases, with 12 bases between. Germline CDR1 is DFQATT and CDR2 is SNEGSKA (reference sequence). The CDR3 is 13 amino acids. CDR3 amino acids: CSARFPGVETQYF. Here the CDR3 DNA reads TGCAGTGCTAGATTTCCGGGGGTCGAGACCCAGTACTTC.

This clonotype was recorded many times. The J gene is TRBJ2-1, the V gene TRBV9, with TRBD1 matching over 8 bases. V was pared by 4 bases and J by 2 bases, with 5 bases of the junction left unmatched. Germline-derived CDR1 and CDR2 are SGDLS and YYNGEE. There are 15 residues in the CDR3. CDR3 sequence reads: CASSNTGGTYNEQFF. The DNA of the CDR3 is TGTGCCAGCAGCAATACAGGGGGGACCTACAATGAGCAGTTCTTC.

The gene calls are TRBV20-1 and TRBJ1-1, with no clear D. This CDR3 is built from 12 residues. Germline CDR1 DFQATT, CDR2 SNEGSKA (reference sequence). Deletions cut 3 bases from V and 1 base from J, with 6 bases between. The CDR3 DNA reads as TGCAGTGCTAGGAAGCGGAACACTGAAGCTTTCTTT. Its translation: CSARKRNTEAFF.

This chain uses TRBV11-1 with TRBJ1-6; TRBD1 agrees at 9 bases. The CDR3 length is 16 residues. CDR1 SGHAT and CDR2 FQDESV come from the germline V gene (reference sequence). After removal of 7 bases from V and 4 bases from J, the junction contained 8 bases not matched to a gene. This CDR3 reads CASTSGQGPYNSPLHF. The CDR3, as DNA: TGTGCCAGCACCTCGGGACAGGGACCTTATAATTCACCCCTCCACTTT.

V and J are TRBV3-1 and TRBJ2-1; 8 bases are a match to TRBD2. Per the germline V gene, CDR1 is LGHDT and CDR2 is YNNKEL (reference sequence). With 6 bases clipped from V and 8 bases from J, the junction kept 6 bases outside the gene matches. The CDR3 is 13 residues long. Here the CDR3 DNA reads TGTGCCAGCAGAACGGGACTAGTGGATGAGCAGTTCTTC. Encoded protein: CASRTGLVDEQFF.

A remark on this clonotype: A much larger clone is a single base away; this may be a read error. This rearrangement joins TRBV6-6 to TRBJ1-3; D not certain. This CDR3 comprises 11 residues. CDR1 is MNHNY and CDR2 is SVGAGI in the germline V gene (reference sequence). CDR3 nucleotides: TGTGCCAGCAGTAATGGAAGCACCATATATTTT. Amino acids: CASSNGSTIYF.

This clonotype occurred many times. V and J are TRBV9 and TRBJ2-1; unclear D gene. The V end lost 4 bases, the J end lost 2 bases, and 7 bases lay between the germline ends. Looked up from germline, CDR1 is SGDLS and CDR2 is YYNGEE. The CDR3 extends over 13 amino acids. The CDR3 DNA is TGTGCCAGCAGCACCCAGACCTACAATGAGCAGTTCTTC. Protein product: CASSTQTYNEQFF.

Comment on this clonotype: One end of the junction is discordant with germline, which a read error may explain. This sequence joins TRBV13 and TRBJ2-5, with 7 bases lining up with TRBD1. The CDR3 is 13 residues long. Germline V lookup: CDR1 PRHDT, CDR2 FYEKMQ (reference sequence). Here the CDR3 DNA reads TGTGCCAGCAGCCTCCAAGGGGGCGAGACCCAGTGCTTC. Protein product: CASSLQGGETQCF.

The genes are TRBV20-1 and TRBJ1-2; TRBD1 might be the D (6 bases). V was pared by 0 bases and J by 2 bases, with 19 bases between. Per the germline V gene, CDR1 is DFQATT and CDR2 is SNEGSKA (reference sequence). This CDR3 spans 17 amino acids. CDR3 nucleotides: TGCAGTGCTAGAGATCTGAAGGCCGGACAGACGAACTATGGCTACACCTTC. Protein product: CSARDLKAGQTNYGYTF.

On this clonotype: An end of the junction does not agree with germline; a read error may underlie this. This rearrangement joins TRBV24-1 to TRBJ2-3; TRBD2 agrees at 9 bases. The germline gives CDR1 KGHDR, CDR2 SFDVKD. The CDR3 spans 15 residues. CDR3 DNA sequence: TGTGCCAGCAGTTCGAGCGGGGGGCCCACAGATACGCAGTATTTT. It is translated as CASSSSGGPTDTQYF.

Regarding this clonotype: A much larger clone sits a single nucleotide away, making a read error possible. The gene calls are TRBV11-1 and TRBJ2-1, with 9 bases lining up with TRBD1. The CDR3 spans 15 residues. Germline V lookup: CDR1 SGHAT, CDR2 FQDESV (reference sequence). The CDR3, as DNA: TGTGCCAGCAGCCGTAGGACAGGGGACTCCCATGAGCAGCTCTTC. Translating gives CASSRRTGDSHEQLF.

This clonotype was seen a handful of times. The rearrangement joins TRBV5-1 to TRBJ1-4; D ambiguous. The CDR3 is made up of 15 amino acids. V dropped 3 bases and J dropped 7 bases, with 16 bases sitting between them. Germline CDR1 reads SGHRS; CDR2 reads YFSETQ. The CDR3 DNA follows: TGCGCCAGCAGCTCCTCCGGACCGGATACTGAAAAACTGTTTTTT. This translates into CASSSSGPDTEKLFF.

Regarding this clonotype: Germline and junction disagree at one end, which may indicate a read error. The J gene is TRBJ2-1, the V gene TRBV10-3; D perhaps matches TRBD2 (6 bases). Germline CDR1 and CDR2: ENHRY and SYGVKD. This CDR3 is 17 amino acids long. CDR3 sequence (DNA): TGTGCCATCAGGCGAGGAGGGGTCGGTACGTCCTACGATGAGCAGTTCTTC. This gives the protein CAIRRGGVGTSYDEQFF.

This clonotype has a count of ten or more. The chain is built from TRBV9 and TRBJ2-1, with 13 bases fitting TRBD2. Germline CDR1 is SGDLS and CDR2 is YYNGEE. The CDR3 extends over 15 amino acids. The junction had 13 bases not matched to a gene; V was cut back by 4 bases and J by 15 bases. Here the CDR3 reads CASSHLGGLAGELFF. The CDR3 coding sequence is TGTGCCAGCAGCCACCTGGGTGGACTAGCGGGAGAATTGTTCTTC.

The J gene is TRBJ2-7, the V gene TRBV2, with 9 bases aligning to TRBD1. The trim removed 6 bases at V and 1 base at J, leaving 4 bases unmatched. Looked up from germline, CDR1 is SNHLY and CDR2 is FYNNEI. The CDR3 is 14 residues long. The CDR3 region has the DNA TGTGCCAGCAGCGGACAGGGGAGGTCCTACGAGCAGTACTTC. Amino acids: CASSGQGRSYEQYF.

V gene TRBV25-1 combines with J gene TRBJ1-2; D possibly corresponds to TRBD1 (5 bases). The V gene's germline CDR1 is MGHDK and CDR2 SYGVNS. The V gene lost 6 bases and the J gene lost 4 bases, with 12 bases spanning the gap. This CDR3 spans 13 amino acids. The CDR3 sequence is CASRPRGGYGYTF. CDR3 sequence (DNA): TGTGCCAGCAGGCCCCGGGGGGGCTATGGCTACACCTTC.

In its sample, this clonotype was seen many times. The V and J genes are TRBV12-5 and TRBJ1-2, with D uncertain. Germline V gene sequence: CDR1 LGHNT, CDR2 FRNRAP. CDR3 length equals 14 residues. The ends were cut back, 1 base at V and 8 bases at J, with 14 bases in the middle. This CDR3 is CASGLGNAGGGYTF. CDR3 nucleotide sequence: TGTGCTAGTGGTTTGGGGAACGCCGGAGGGGGCTACACCTTC. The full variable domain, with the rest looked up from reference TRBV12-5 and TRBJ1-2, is DARVTQTPRHKVTEMGQEVTMRCQPILGHNTVFWYRQTMMQGLELLAYFRNRAPLDDSGMPKDRFSAEMPDATLATLKIQPSEPRDSAVYFCASGLGNAGGGYTFGSGTRLTVV.

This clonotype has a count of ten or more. The CDR3 sequence is CASSQDPENSPLHF. The CDR3 coding sequence is TGTGCCAGCAGCCAAGATCCAGAGAATTCACCCCTCCACTTT. J is TRBJ1-6 and V is TRBV4-2; no reliable D call. The V gene's germline CDR1 is LGHNA and CDR2 YNFKEQ. CDR3 size: 14 residues. Trimming stripped 0 bases from V and 7 bases from J, with 7 bases between.

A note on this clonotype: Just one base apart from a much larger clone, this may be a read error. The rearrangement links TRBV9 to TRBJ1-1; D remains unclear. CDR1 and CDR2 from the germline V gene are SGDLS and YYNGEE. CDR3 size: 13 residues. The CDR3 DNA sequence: TGTGCCGGCAGCCAAGCTCGGGCGGAAGAAGCTTTCTTT. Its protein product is CAGSQARAEEAFF.

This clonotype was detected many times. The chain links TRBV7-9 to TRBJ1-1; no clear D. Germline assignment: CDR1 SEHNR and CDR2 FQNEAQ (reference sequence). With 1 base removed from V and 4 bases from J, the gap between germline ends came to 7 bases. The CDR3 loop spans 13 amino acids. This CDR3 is CASSLVSGTEAFF. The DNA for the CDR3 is TGTGCCAGCAGCTTAGTGTCGGGCACTGAAGCTTTCTTT.

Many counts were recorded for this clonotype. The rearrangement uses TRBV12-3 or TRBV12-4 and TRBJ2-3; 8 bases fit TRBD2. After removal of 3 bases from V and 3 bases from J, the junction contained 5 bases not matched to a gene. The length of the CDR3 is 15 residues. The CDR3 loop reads CASSFSGSWTDTQYF. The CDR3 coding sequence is TGTGCCAGCAGTTTCAGCGGGAGCTGGACAGATACGCAGTATTTT.

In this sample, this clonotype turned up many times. CDR3 in amino acids: CSATGERGNQPQHF. The DNA of the CDR3 is TGCAGTGCCACAGGGGAAAGGGGCAATCAGCCCCAGCATTTT. The chain employs TRBV20-1 and TRBJ1-5; 7 bases map to TRBD1. Germline CDR1 DFQATT, CDR2 SNEGSKA (reference sequence). This CDR3 spans 14 amino acids. J was trimmed by 2 bases and V by 6 bases; bases with no gene match: 7.